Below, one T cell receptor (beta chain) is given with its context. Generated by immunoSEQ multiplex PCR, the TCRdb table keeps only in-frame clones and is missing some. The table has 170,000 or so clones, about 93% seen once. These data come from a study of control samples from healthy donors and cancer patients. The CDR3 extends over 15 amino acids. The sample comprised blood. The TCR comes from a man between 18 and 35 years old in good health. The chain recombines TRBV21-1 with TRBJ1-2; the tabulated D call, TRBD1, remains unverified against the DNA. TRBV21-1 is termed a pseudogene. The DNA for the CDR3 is TGTGCCAGCAGCAGAGTCCGGGACAGAAGCTATGGCTACACCTTC. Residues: CASSRVRDRSYGYTF.